This T cell receptor (beta chain) is from a study of T-cell reconstitution after alpha-beta-depleted transplantation in children. Preparation of the TCRbeta library involved a method that used unique molecular identifiers. TCRdb reprocessed the PCR reads with MiXCR, giving one entry per CDR3 protein. Counted here are about 98,000 distinct CDR3 sequences, about a quarter occurring once; the ten biggest clones make up 20% to 25%. Turning to this clonotype: A clone one base away is much larger, so this may be a read error.

This clonotype was obtained from a boy aged 2 to 10 with acute lymphoblastic leukemia, due to receive a stem cell transplant. The sample in question was PBMCs, obtained before TCRalphabeta/CD19-depleted stem cell transplant.

CDR3 DNA sequence: TGCAGCGTTGCGGGACAGGGGGAGACCCAGTACTTC. Amino acid sequence: CSVAGQGETQYF. The chain is built from TRBV29-1 and TRBJ2-5, with 10 positions matching TRBD1. The V gene end was trimmed by 4 bases and the J gene end by 5 bases; junction bases not matched to a gene: 1. The CDR3 is 12 amino acids. Germline V gives CDR1 SQVTM, CDR2 ANQGSEA.